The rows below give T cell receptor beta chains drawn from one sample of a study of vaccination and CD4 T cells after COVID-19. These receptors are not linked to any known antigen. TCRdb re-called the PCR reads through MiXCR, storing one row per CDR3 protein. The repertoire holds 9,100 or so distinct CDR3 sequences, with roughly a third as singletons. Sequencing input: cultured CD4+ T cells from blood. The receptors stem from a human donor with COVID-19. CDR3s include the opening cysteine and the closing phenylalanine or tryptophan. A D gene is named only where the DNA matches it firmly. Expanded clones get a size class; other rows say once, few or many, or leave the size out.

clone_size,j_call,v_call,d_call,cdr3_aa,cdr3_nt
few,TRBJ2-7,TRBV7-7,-,CASSLGQGKAQYF,TGTGCTAGCAGCTTGGGCCAGGGGAAAGCGCAGTACTTC
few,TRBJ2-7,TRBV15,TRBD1,CATSLGQIFTTYEQYF,TGTGCCACCAGTTTGGGACAGATATTTACCACCTACGAGCAGTACTTC
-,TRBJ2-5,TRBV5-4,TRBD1,CASSIRQGAQETQYF,TGTGCCAGCAGCATTAGACAGGGGGCTCAAGAGACCCAGTACTTC
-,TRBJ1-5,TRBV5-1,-,CASSVKSNQPQHF,TGCGCCAGCAGCGTAAAAAGCAATCAGCCCCAGCATTTT
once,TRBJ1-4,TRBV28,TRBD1,CASSATGTGLQKLFF,TGTGCCAGCAGCGCTACCGGGACAGGGCTCCAAAAACTGTTTTTT
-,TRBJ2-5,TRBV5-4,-,CASSLAGLETQYF,TGTGCCAGCAGCTTGGCAGGGTTAGAGACCCAGTACTTC
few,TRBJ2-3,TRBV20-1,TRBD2,CSARDSGLAGGHPPYTDTQYF,TGCAGTGCTAGAGACTCTGGACTAGCGGGGGGGCATCCCCCCTACACAGATACGCAGTATTTT
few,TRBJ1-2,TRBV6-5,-,CASSYNVPGLEGGYTF,TGTGCCAGCAGTTACAACGTTCCGGGGCTCGAGGGGGGCTACACCTTC
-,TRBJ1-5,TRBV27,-,CASSLARTGKQPQHF,TGTGCCAGCAGTTTAGCCCGGACGGGTAAGCAGCCCCAGCATTTT
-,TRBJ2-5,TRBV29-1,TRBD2,CSGLAGPEETQYF,TGCAGCGGACTAGCGGGGCCCGAAGAGACCCAGTACTTC
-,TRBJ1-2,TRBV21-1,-,CASSNWQGNNRYGYTF,TGTGCCAGCAGCAACTGGCAGGGGAACAATCGCTATGGCTACACCTTC
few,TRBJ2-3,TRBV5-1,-,CASSTGPTDTQYF,TGCGCCAGCAGCACCGGACCCACAGATACGCAGTATTTT
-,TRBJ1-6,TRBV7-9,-,CASSPITVNYNSPLHF,TGTGCCAGCAGCCCAATTACAGTTAACTATAATTCACCCCTCCACTTT
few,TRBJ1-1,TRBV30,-,CAWSVRPRTGTEAFF,TGTGCCTGGAGTGTACGACCCAGGACGGGCACTGAAGCTTTCTTT
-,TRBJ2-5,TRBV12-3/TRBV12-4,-,CASTLTQGGTQYF,TGTGCCAGCACTCTAACGCAGGGTGGGACCCAGTACTTC
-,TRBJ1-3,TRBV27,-,CASSLKGNTIYF,TGTGCCAGCAGTTTAAAGGGAAACACCATATATTTT
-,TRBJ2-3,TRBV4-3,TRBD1,CASSPSSGGRDTQYF,TGCGCCAGCAGCCCCTCCTCAGGGGGTAGGGATACGCAGTATTTT
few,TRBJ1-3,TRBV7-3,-,CASSLRAGSENTIYF,TGTGCCAGCAGCTTAAGGGCAGGATCGGAAAACACCATATATTTT
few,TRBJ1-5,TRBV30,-,CAWSVQSNQPQHF,TGTGCCTGGAGTGTACAAAGCAATCAGCCCCAGCATTTT
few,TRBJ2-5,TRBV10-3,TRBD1,CAIRRDRGRGKTQYF,TGTGCCATCAGAAGGGACAGGGGGCGCGGGAAGACCCAGTACTTC
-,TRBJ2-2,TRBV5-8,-,CASSLAGYSSGELFF,TGTGCCAGCAGCTTGGCCGGGTACTCCTCCGGGGAGCTGTTTTTT
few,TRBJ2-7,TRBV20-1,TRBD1,CSARDLRTGAYEQYF,TGCAGTGCTAGAGATCTTCGGACAGGGGCCTACGAGCAGTACTTC
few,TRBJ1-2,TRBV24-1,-,CATSDPYGYTF,TGTGCCACCAGTGATCCCTATGGCTACACCTTC
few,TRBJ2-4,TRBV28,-,CASMGAKNIQYF,TGTGCCAGCATGGGGGCCAAAAACATTCAGTACTTC
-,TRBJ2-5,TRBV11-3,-,CASSPRDGETQYF,TGTGCCAGCAGCCCCCGGGACGGGGAGACCCAGTACTTC
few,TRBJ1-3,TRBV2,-,CASRMGSSGNTIYF,TGTGCCAGCAGGATGGGGAGCTCTGGAAACACCATATATTTT
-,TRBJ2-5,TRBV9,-,CASSTGRRGETQYF,TGTGCCAGCAGCACCGGACGGCGAGGGGAGACCCAGTACTTC
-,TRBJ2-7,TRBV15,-,CATNKGGPYEQYF,TGTGCCACGAATAAGGGGGGGCCCTACGAGCAGTACTTC
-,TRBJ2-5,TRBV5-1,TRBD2,CASSLGSGGLETQYF,TGCGCCAGCAGCTTGGGAAGCGGGGGCTTGGAGACCCAGTACTTC
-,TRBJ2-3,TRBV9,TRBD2,CASSEPSGEADTQYF,TGTGCCAGCAGCGAGCCTAGCGGGGAGGCAGATACGCAGTATTTT
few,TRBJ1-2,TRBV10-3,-,CAISVKGGGKGYGYTF,TGTGCCATCAGTGTTAAGGGGGGCGGCAAGGGCTATGGCTACACCTTC
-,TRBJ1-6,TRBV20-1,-,CSARDGGRNLNSPLHF,TGCAGTGCTAGAGATGGGGGGCGAAACCTTAATTCACCCCTCCACTTT
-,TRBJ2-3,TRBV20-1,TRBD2,CSARVAGGSADTQYF,TGCAGTGCTAGAGTAGCGGGGGGATCGGCAGATACGCAGTATTTT
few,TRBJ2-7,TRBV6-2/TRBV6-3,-,CASSYPEYEQYF,TGTGCCAGCAGTTACCCGGAATACGAGCAGTACTTC
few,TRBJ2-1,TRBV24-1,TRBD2,CATSAGGGKVEQFF,TGTGCCACCAGTGCTGGGGGAGGGAAGGTTGAGCAGTTCTTC
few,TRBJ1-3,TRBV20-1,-,CSASRPGQASGNTIYF,TGCAGTGCTAGCCGACCGGGACAAGCCTCTGGAAACACCATATATTTT
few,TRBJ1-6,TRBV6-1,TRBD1,CASSETGDGGSPLHF,TGTGCCAGCAGTGAAACAGGGGATGGGGGGTCACCCCTCCACTTT
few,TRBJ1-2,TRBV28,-,CASSPGLTPYGYTF,TGTGCCAGCAGTCCAGGACTTACCCCGTATGGCTACACCTTC
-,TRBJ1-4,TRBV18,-,CASSPRGKKLFF,TGTGCCAGCTCACCTAGGGGAAAAAAACTGTTTTTT
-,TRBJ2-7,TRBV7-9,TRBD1,CASSFSQGVYEQYF,TGTGCCAGCAGCTTTAGCCAGGGGGTCTACGAGCAGTACTTC
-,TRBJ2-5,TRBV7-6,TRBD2,CASSLTGGIETQYF,TGTGCCAGCAGCCTGACGGGGGGAATAGAGACCCAGTACTTC
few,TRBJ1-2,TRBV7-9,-,CASSPATRLNYGYTF,TGTGCCAGCAGCCCCGCGACTCGTCTGAACTATGGCTACACCTTC
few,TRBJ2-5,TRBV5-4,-,CASSLGPDRQETQYF,TGTGCCAGCAGCTTGGGGCCGGACAGACAAGAGACCCAGTACTTC
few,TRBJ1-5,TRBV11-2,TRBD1,CASSLGTGGSQPQHF,TGTGCCAGCAGCTTAGGGACAGGGGGTTCCCAGCCCCAGCATTTT
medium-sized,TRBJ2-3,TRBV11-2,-,CASSLAGPDTQYF,TGTGCCAGCAGCTTAGCAGGCCCAGATACGCAGTATTTT